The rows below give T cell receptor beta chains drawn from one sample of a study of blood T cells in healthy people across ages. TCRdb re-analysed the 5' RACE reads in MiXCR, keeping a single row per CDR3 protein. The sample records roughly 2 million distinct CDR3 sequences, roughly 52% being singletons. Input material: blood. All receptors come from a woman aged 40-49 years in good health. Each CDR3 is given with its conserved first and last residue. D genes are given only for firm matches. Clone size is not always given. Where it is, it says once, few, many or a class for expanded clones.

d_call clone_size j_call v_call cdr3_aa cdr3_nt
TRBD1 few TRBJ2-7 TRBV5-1 CASSRIPLGTGAGSYEQYF TGCGCCAGCAGCCGCATCCCGCTTGGGACAGGGGCGGGCTCCTACGAGCAGTACTTC
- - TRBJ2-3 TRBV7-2 CASSLTGFGTDTQYF TGTGCCAGCAGCTTAACGGGTTTCGGCACAGATACGCAGTATTTT
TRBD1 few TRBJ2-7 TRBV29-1 CSVEGNRGKEQYF TGCAGCGTTGAAGGAAACAGGGGAAAGGAGCAGTACTTC
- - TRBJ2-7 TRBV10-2 CASSEARVSDEQYF TGCGCCAGCAGTGAGGCGAGGGTCTCCGACGAGCAGTACTTC
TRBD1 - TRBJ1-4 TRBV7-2 CASSLGGGGRGNEKLFF TGTGCCAGCAGCTTAGGCGGAGGCGGCAGGGGGAATGAAAAACTGTTTTTT
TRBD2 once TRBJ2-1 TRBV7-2 CASSPLRTSGTREQFF TGTGCCAGCAGTCCCCTGCGTACTAGTGGGACTAGGGAGCAGTTCTTC
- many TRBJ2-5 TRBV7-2 CASSFHGGQQETQYF TGTGCCAGCAGCTTTCACGGGGGGCAACAAGAGACCCAGTACTTC
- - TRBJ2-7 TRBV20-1 CRALVALLLYEQYF TGCAGGGCGTTAGTTGCTCTCCTACTCTACGAGCAGTACTTC
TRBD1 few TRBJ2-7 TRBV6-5 CASSPTQGAAYEQYF TGTGCCAGCAGCCCTACCCAGGGGGCGGCCTACGAGCAGTACTTC
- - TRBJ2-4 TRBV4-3 CASSQDPSGQNIQYF TGCGCCAGCAGCCAAGATCCAAGCGGACAAAACATTCAGTACTTC
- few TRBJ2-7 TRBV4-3 CASSPEMGDKWWSTSYEQYF TGCGCCAGCAGCCCCGAAATGGGGGACAAATGGTGGTCAACCTCCTACGAGCAGTACTTC
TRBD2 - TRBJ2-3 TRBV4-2 CASSQDRGSGRDTDTQYF TGTGCCAGCAGCCAAGATCGCGGCTCAGGGAGGGACACAGATACGCAGTATTTT
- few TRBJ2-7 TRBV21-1 CASSKALYGGLSSYEQYF TGTGCCAGCAGCAAAGCGCTTTATGGGGGGCTGAGCTCCTACGAGCAGTACTTC
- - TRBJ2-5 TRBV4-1 CASSIGFWQYF TGCGCCAGCAGCATTGGTTTTTGGCAGTACTTC
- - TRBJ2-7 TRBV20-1 CSARRQNAYEQYF TGCAGTGCTAGAAGGCAGAACGCCTACGAGCAGTACTTC
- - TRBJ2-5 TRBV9 CASSLEGVAETQYF TGTGCCAGCAGCCTAGAAGGGGTAGCAGAGACCCAGTACTTC
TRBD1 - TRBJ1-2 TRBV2 CASSYPGQDNYGYTF TGTGCCAGCAGTTACCCGGGACAGGACAACTATGGCTACACCTTC
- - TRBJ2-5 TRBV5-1 CASSSQEAQYF TGCGCCAGCAGCTCCCAAGAGGCCCAGTACTTC
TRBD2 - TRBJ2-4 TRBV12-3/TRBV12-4 CASSPRGGMAKNIQYF TGTGCCAGCAGTCCACGGGGGGGCATGGCCAAAAACATTCAGTACTTC
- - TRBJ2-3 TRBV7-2 CAGSATADTQYF TGTGCCGGCAGCGCGACTGCAGATACGCAGTATTTT
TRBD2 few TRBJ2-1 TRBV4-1 CASSPAGGGHNEQFF TGCGCCAGCAGCCCGGCGGGGGGAGGCCACAATGAGCAGTTCTTC
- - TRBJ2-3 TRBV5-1 CASSLVGGPAADTQYF TGCGCCAGCAGCTTGGTTGGTGGACCGGCGGCAGATACGCAGTATTTT
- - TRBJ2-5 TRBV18 CASSSNRGLPDLTQYF TGTGCCAGCTCTTCCAATCGGGGGCTACCCGATTTGACCCAGTACTTC
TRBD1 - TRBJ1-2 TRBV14 CASSVRDRVGGYTF TGTGCCAGCAGTGTTCGGGACAGGGTCGGTGGCTACACCTTC
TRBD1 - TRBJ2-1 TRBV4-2 CASSQDRQGDEQFF TGTGCCAGCAGCCAAGATCGCCAGGGGGATGAGCAGTTCTTC
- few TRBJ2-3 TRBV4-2 CASSQDLTIGGTDTQYF TGTGCCAGCAGCCAAGATTTAACGATCGGGGGCACAGATACGCAGTATTTT
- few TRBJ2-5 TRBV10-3 CAISEDQGWETQYF TGTGCCATCAGTGAGGACCAGGGATGGGAGACCCAGTACTTC
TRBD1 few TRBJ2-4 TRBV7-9 CASSEGAQNIQYF TGTGCCAGCAGCGAGGGGGCCCAAAACATTCAGTACTTC
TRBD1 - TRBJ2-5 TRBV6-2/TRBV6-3 CASSYVVRQGAGETQYF TGTGCCAGCAGTTACGTCGTCCGGCAGGGGGCCGGGGAGACCCAGTACTTC
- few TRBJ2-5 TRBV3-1 CASSHGGSGLETQYF TGTGCCAGCAGCCACGGAGGGTCAGGTCTCGAGACCCAGTACTTC
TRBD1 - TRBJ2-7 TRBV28 CASRKTGGGDEQYF TGTGCCAGCAGGAAGACAGGGGGCGGCGACGAGCAGTACTTC
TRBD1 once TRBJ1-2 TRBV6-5 CASSTRDRTRNYGYTF TGTGCCAGCAGTACCCGGGACAGGACTAGAAACTATGGCTACACCTTC
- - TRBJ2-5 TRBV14 CASSQVSWTNQETQYF TGTGCCAGCAGCCAAGTCTCATGGACTAATCAAGAGACCCAGTACTTC
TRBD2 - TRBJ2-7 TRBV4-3 CASSQESGLAYNEQYF TGCGCCAGCAGCCAAGAAAGCGGACTAGCCTACAATGAGCAGTACTTC
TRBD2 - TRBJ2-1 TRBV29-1 CSAGLARDEQFF TGCAGCGCGGGACTAGCTAGGGATGAGCAGTTCTTC
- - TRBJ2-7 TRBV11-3 CASSPGGKGRSSYEQYF TGTGCCAGCAGCCCAGGAGGAAAAGGAAGGAGCTCCTACGAGCAGTACTTC
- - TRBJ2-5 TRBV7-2 CASSLAASEGQETQYF TGTGCCAGCAGCTTAGCGGCTAGCGAGGGACAAGAGACCCAGTACTTC
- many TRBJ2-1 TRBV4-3 CASSQGPGNEQFF TGCGCCAGCAGCCAAGGACCGGGGAATGAGCAGTTCTTC
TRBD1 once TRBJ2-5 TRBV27 CASRPSDRGRETQYF TGTGCCAGCAGACCAAGCGACAGGGGTCGGGAGACCCAGTACTTC
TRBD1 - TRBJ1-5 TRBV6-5 CASSSTPGTGNQPQHF TGTGCCAGCAGTTCGACTCCGGGGACAGGCAATCAGCCCCAGCATTTT
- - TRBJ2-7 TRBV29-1 CSASGQSSYNEQYF TGCAGCGCCTCAGGACAGAGCTCCTACAATGAGCAGTACTTC
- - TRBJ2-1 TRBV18 CASSPQKSSYNEQFF TGTGCCAGCTCACCACAGAAAAGCTCCTACAATGAGCAGTTCTTC
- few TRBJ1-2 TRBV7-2 CASSLQVGSYGYTF TGTGCCAGCAGCTTACAGGTCGGGTCCTATGGCTACACCTTC
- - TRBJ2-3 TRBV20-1 CSAMRSGTPGTDTQYF TGCAGTGCTATGCGGTCCGGGACCCCCGGCACAGATACGCAGTATTTT
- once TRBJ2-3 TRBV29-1 CSAGRQNTDTQYF TGCAGCGCGGGACGGCAAAACACAGATACGCAGTATTTT
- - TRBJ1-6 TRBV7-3 CASSLREMKNSPLHF TGTGCCAGCAGCCTCAGGGAAATGAAGAATTCACCCCTCCACTTT
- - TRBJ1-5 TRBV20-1 CSARDEAGLRQPQHF TGCAGTGCTAGAGATGAGGCAGGGTTAAGACAGCCCCAGCATTTT
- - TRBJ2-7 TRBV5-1 CASSSVLSYEQYF TGCGCCAGCAGTTCTGTCCTCTCCTACGAGCAGTACTTC